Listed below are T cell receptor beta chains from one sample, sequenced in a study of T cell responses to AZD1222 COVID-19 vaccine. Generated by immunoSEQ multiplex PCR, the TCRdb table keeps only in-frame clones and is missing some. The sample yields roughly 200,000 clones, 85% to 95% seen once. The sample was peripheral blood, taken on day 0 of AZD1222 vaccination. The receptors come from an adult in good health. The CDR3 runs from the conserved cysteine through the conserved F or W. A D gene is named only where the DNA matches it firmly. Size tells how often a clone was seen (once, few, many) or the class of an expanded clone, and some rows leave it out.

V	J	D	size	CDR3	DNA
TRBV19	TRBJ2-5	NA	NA	CASSRLGQETQYF	TGTGCCAGTAGTAGACTAGGACAAGAGACCCAGTACTTC
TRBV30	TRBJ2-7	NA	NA	CAWSEGGYPTEQYF	TGTGCCTGGAGTGAGGGGGGCTACCCCACCGAGCAGTACTTC
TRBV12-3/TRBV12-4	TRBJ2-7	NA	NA	CASSGGHEQYF	TGTGCCAGCAGTGGGGGCCACGAGCAGTACTTC
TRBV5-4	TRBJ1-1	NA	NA	CASSLVGTNTEAFF	TGTGCCAGCAGCTTGGTAGGGACGAACACTGAAGCTTTCTTT
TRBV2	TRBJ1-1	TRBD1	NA	CASSSYRGANTEAFF	TGTGCCAGCAGTTCGTACAGGGGAGCCAACACTGAAGCTTTCTTT
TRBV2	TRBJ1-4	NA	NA	CASRAGQGSNEKLFF	TGTGCCAGCAGGGCCGGCCAGGGATCTAATGAAAAACTGTTTTTT
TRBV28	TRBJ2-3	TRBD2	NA	CASSPHGTSGGTDTQYF	TGTGCCAGCAGTCCACATGGGACTAGCGGGGGCACAGATACGCAGTATTTT
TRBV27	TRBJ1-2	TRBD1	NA	CASSFGTGAYGYTF	TGTGCCAGCAGTTTTGGGACAGGGGCGTATGGCTACACCTTC
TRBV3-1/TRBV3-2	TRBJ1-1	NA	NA	CASTPRDTNTEAFF	TGTGCCAGCACCCCCCGGGACACGAACACTGAAGCTTTCTTT
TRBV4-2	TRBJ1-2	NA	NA	CASSQAVGRGYTF	TGTGCCAGCAGCCAAGCAGTTGGTCGGGGCTACACCTTC
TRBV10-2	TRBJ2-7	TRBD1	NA	CASSESGQIGNSYEQYF	TGCGCCAGCAGTGAGTCGGGACAGATCGGCAACTCCTACGAGCAGTACTTC
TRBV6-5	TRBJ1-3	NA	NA	CASRWGASSGNTIYF	TGTGCCAGCAGATGGGGAGCCAGCTCTGGAAACACCATATATTTT
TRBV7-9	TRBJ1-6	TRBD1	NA	CASSSGQGDNSPLHF	TGTGCCAGCAGCTCAGGCCAGGGGGATAATTCACCCCTCCACTTT
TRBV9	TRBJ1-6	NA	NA	CASSVGGVGSPFSPLHF	TGTGCCAGCAGCGTAGGGGGGGTTGGGTCCCCCTTTTCACCCCTCCACTTT
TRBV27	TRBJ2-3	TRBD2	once	CASSLAPSGGGPHTDTQYF	TGTGCCAGCAGTTTAGCGCCTAGCGGGGGGGGCCCCCACACAGATACGCAGTATTTT
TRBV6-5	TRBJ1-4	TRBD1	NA	CASSLDREAEKLFF	TGTGCCAGCAGCCTGGACAGGGAGGCAGAAAAACTGTTTTTT
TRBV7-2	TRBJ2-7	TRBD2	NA	CASSLTGGPEVEQYF	TGTGCCAGCAGCTTGACGGGGGGGCCGGAGGTCGAGCAGTACTTC
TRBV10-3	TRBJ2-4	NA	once	CAISGGESRNIQYF	TGTGCCATCAGTGGTGGGGAGTCGAGAAACATTCAGTACTTC
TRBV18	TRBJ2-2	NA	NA	CASSPTILLTGELFF	TGTGCCAGCTCTCCGACCATCCTACTTACCGGGGAGCTGTTTTTT
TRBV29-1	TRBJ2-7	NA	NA	CSVEGPGGYEQYF	TGCAGCGTTGAGGGGCCCGGGGGCTACGAGCAGTACTTC
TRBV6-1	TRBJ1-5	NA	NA	CASSAGTSGGNQPQHF	TGTGCCAGCAGTGCCGGGACGAGTGGCGGCAATCAGCCCCAGCATTTT
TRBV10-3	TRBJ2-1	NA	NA	CAIRSGTQHGDEQFF	TGTGCCATCAGATCCGGGACCCAGCACGGAGATGAGCAGTTCTTC
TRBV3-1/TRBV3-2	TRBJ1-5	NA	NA	CASSLASNQPQHF	TGTGCCAGCAGCCTCGCGTCGAATCAGCCCCAGCATTTT
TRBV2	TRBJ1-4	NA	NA	CANSKLSTNEKLFF	TGTGCCAACAGCAAGTTATCAACTAATGAAAAACTGTTTTTT
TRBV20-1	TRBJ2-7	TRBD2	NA	CSASGGGELYEQYF	TGCAGTGCTAGTGGCGGGGGGGAACTATACGAGCAGTACTTC
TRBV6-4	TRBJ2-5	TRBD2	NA	CASSPQSGRKETQYF	TGTGCCAGCAGCCCCCAGAGCGGGAGGAAAGAGACCCAGTACTTC
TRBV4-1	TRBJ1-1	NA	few	CASSQEAWNQNTEAFF	TGCGCCAGCAGCCAAGAGGCGTGGAATCAGAACACTGAAGCTTTCTTT
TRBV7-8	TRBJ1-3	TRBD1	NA	CASSLISGQGFGNTIYF	TGTGCCAGCAGCTTAATTTCCGGACAGGGTTTCGGAAACACCATATATTTT
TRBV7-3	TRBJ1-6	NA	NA	CASSLTGPSSYNSPLHF	TGTGCCAGCAGCTTAACCGGACCGAGCTCCTATAATTCACCCCTCCACTTT
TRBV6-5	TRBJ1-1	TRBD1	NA	CASSYRDRTEAFF	TGTGCCAGCAGTTACCGGGACAGGACTGAAGCTTTCTTT
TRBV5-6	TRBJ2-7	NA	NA	CASSLWGSEYEQYF	TGTGCCAGCAGCTTGTGGGGTTCAGAGTACGAGCAGTACTTC
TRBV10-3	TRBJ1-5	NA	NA	CASQPGAGNQPQHF	TGTGCCAGCCAGCCAGGGGCGGGGAATCAGCCCCAGCATTTT
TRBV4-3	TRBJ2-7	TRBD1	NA	CASSPRTGGSYEQYF	TGCGCCAGCAGCCCCCGGACAGGGGGCTCCTACGAGCAGTACTTC
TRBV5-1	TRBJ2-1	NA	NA	CASSTTDSRLEQFF	TGCGCCAGCAGCACTACGGACTCACGGCTTGAGCAGTTCTTC
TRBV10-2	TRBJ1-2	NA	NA	CASSDGASNGYTF	TGCGCCAGCAGTGATGGGGCGTCAAATGGCTACACCTTC
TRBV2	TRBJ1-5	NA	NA	CASSGEQGSTQHF	TGTGCCAGCAGTGGCGAACAGGGTAGCACCCAGCATTTT
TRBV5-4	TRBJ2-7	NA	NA	CASSLRSGPSLRDEQYF	TGTGCCAGCAGCTTAAGGTCCGGACCGTCCCTAAGGGACGAGCAGTACTTC
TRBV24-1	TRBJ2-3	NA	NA	CATSDSLGPTDTQYF	TGTGCCACCAGTGACTCCCTAGGACCCACAGATACGCAGTATTTT